The table lists the clone carrying this T cell receptor (delta chain) with a count of one. What it recognizes is unknown. This likely reflects a read error, since a far larger clone is one base away. These data come from a study of gammadelta T cells in human blood. Findings and caveats of the study: Microbial exposure appeared to drive polyclonal γδ T cell expansion after birth.

V shed 0 bases and J shed 1 base, with 17 bases lying between them. This CDR3 comprises 17 residues. CDR1 and CDR2 from the germline V gene are GEAIGNYY and EKD. TCRdb re-analyzed the RT-PCR reads via CATT. The sample gives more than 750 delta-chain clones, 64% of which show up once; about 30% is in the top ten. Source material: Vgamma9Vdelta2 gamma-delta T cells from adult blood. This chain uses TRDV2 with TRDJ1; weak D call: TRDD3 (5 bases). The receptor comes from a human donor. This CDR3 is CACDTVEVGNPTDKLIF. CDR3 coding DNA: TGTGCCTGTGACACCGTGGAGGTGGGGAACCCCACCGATAAACTCATCTTT.